These 17 T cell receptor beta chains were sequenced from one sample in a study of blood T cell repertoires in COVID-19. Some clones are missing from TCRdb's copy, which holds only in-frame ones; the method was immunoSEQ multiplex PCR. The data contain approximately 140,000 clones, over 60% of them singletons. Sequencing was carried out using peripheral blood. The source is a man between 45 and 60 years old with acute or convalescent COVID-19.

The V call is TRBV5-5, the J call TRBJ1-2, with D possibly being TRBD1 (5 bases). The length of the CDR3 is 15 residues. V was pared by 3 bases and J by 2 bases, with 14 bases between. The germline gives CDR1 SGHKS, CDR2 YYEKEE (reference sequence). CDR3 in amino acids: CASSSPAGLNYGYTF. The CDR3 DNA reads TGTGCCAGCAGCTCCCCAGCGGGGCTCAACTATGGCTACACCTTC.

This sequence joins TRBV5-6 and TRBJ2-5, with 11 bases that match TRBD1. CDR3 length: 16 amino acids. V lost 0 bases to trimming and J lost 5 bases; unmatched junction nucleotides: 6. In germline, CDR1 is SGHDT, CDR2 YYEEEE. The CDR3 spells CASSLVDRGLGETQYF. The CDR3 DNA follows: TGTGCCAGCAGCTTGGTGGACAGGGGGCTAGGGGAGACCCAGTACTTC.

In its sample, this clone was seen once. This rearrangement joins TRBV9 to TRBJ2-1, with a tentative D call TRBD2 (7 bases). This CDR3 is built from 16 residues. Germline V gene sequence: CDR1 SGDLS, CDR2 YYNGEE. Trimming cost V 0 bases and J 0 bases, with 10 bases left between them. The CDR3 DNA reads TGTGCCAGCAGCGTAGCGGGGGGCTTCTCCTACAATGAGCAGTTCTTC. It specifies CASSVAGGFSYNEQFF.

The chain is built from TRBV30 and TRBJ1-4, with D uncertain. CDR1 is GTSNPN, CDR2 SVGIG, per germline (reference sequence). The V and J ends lost 4 bases and 1 base respectively, with 13 bases between them. The CDR3 covers 15 residues. The CDR3 DNA is TGTGCCTGGAAAGGTGGCCGGAGAACTAATGAAAAACTGTTTTTT. Its translation is CAWKGGRRTNEKLFF.

This chain links TRBV14 with TRBJ2-3, with TRBD2 identical over 7 bases. The CDR3 runs to 17 residues. The trim removed 0 bases at V and 2 bases at J, leaving 8 bases unmatched. Germline CDR1 and CDR2: SGHDN and FVKESK. The CDR3 is CASSQDVRLAVTDTQYF. The CDR3 coding sequence is TGTGCCAGCAGCCAAGATGTCCGCCTAGCGGTCACAGATACGCAGTATTTT.

The rearrangement uses TRBV14 and TRBJ2-5, with TRBD1 matching 10 bases. V shed 3 bases, J shed 5 bases, and the junction held 0 bases outside the gene matches. The CDR3 length is 13 residues. CDR1 and CDR2 (germline): SGHDN, FVKESK. Written as DNA, the CDR3 is TGTGCCAGCAGCCAGGACAGGGGGGAGACCCAGTACTTC. It codes for CASSQDRGETQYF.

This chain joins TRBV9 and TRBJ1-2; tentatively, D is TRBD1 (6 bases). The germline V gene has CDR1 SGDLS and CDR2 YYNGEE. The V and J ends lost 0 bases and 1 base respectively, with 19 bases between them. The CDR3 totals 18 residues. CDR3 DNA: TGTGCCAGCAGCGTAGGTGGCTTACCAGGGGCAAATAACTATGGCTACACCTTC. It yields the protein CASSVGGLPGANNYGYTF.

The chain joins TRBV5-6 to TRBJ1-2; no clear D gene. CDR1 SGHDT and CDR2 YYEEEE come from the germline V gene. The CDR3 extends over 14 amino acids. Trimming left V 2 bases short and J 4 bases short, with 12 bases between. The CDR3 spells CASSFSERIYGYTF. The DNA for the CDR3 is TGTGCCAGCAGCTTTAGTGAGCGGATCTATGGCTACACCTTC.

V and J are TRBV27 and TRBJ1-3; TRBD1 agrees at 9 bases. CDR3 size: 16 residues. Trimming cost V 6 bases and J 3 bases; bases outside gene matches: 9. Germline values: CDR1 MNHEY, CDR2 SMNVEV (reference sequence). In DNA, the CDR3 is TGTGCCAGCAGCCTACGGGACAGGGTAGTTGGAAACACCATATATTTT. This codes for CASSLRDRVVGNTIYF.

The chain couples TRBV23-1 to TRBJ2-3; the D is unclear. TRBV23-1 carries the ORF label, with uncertain function. The CDR3 has 11 amino acids. The ends were cut back, 6 bases at V and 11 bases at J, with 12 bases in the middle. CDR3: CASSPKLLQYF. The CDR3 DNA reads TGCGCCAGCAGCCCTAAATTATTGCAGTATTTT.

The rearrangement joins TRBV6-1 to TRBJ2-6; maybe TRBD1 (6 bases). Trimming removed 4 bases from V and 0 bases from J, with 10 bases in between. Germline values: CDR1 MNHNS, CDR2 SASEGT. The CDR3 sequence is 16 residues long. CDR3 amino acids: CASSVTGSSGANVLTF. DNA for the CDR3: TGTGCCAGCAGTGTCACAGGGAGCTCTGGGGCCAACGTCCTGACTTTC.

The chain has TRBV2 and TRBJ2-5, with 13 bases that match TRBD2. This CDR3 spans 16 amino acids. CDR1 is SNHLY, CDR2 FYNNEI, per germline. V trimming: 5 bases; J trimming: 2 bases; junction bases outside the gene matches: 5. In DNA, the CDR3 is TGTGCCAGCAGTCAGACTAGCGGGGGGTTTCAAGAGACCCAGTACTTC. Amino acid sequence: CASSQTSGGFQETQYF.

As DNA, the CDR3 is TGTGCCAGCAGTTACGCGGGACAGGGCAATGAGCAGTACGTC. Translating gives CASSYAGQGNEQYV. This rearrangement joins TRBV6-6 to TRBJ2-7; 9 nucleotides match TRBD1. This CDR3 spans 14 amino acids. The junction had 6 bases not matched to a gene; V was cut back by 2 bases and J by 7 bases. Looked up from germline, CDR1 is MNHNY and CDR2 is SVGAGI (reference sequence).

The V gene is TRBV19, the J gene TRBJ1-6; 9 nucleotides agree with TRBD1. Trimming removed 2 bases from V and 0 bases from J; junction bases left unmatched: 11. The CDR3 totals 20 residues. Per the germline V gene, CDR1 is LNHDA and CDR2 is SQIVND (reference sequence). CDR3 sequence (DNA): TGTGCCAGTAGTATATACAGGGGGCATTTATCCGGCTCCTATAATTCACCCCTCCACTTT. Protein: CASSIYRGHLSGSYNSPLHF.

The J gene is TRBJ2-3, the V gene TRBV7-3; D possibly corresponds to TRBD1 (6 bases). This CDR3 is 14 amino acids long. Germline CDR1 reads SGHTA; CDR2 reads FQGTGA. Trimming left V 2 bases short and J 10 bases short, with 16 bases between. CDR3 DNA sequence: TGTGCCAGCAGCTTATCTCCAGGGGACGCTGCGCAGTATTTT. It specifies CASSLSPGDAAQYF.

The V gene is TRBV5-1, the J gene TRBJ2-3, with D perhaps matching TRBD2 (6 bases). The length of the CDR3 is 16 residues. Germline values: CDR1 SGHRS, CDR2 YFSETQ. V lost 0 bases, J lost 1 base, and 12 bases lay in between. The CDR3 nucleotides read TGCGCCAGCAGCTTGGCGGGCGGCGGGGGCACAGATACGCAGTATTTT. It translates to CASSLAGGGGTDTQYF.

V and J are TRBV28 and TRBJ2-4, with D possibly matching TRBD1 (6 bases). V gave up 2 bases and J gave up 0 bases, with 11 bases separating them. Germline CDR1 MDHEN, CDR2 SYDVKM. The CDR3 covers 16 residues. The CDR3 nucleotides are TGTGCCAGCAGTTTACCGGGACAAAAAGCCAAAAACATTCAGTACTTC. Translating it yields CASSLPGQKAKNIQYF.